A selection of T cell receptor beta chains follows, all from one sample in a study of blood T cell repertoires in COVID-19. TCRdb's copy holds only in-frame clones and misses some; the assay was immunoSEQ multiplex PCR. The sample records 150,000 to 200,000 clones, about 88% being singletons. The source material was peripheral blood. These receptors came from a man aged 18 to 35 with acute or convalescent COVID-19. Both conserved end residues are part of each CDR3. A D gene is named only where the DNA matches it firmly. Size tells how often a clone was seen (once, few, many) or the class of an expanded clone, and some rows leave it out.

TGTGCCAGCAGGTCCGGGACTAGCGGGGTCTACAATGAGCAGTTCTTC,CASRSGTSGVYNEQFF,TRBJ2-1,TRBV27,TRBD2,NA
TGTGCCAGCAGCGTAAGGCCCTTTGCCGGGACAGGGTGGTCTGGTGGCTACACCTTC,CASSVRPFAGTGWSGGYTF,TRBJ1-2,TRBV9,TRBD1,few
TGTGCCAGCAGCCCATACAGTTTAGGAGGCGCTGAAGCTTTCTTT,CASSPYSLGGAEAFF,TRBJ1-1,TRBV7-2,NA,NA
TGTGCCAGCAGCTACGGGGGACAGGGGGGCTCTGGGGCCAACGTCCTGACTTTC,CASSYGGQGGSGANVLTF,TRBJ2-6,TRBV3-1/TRBV3-2,TRBD1,once
TGTGCCACCTGGAGTGGTTTGGGCTACGAGCAGTACTTC,CATWSGLGYEQYF,TRBJ2-7,TRBV15,NA,NA
TGTGCCAGTAGTATGCGGGCTGGAAACACCATATATTTT,CASSMRAGNTIYF,TRBJ1-3,TRBV19,NA,NA
TGTGCCAGCAGTTACTCTGGCAGGGCGATGAACACTGAAGCTTTCTTT,CASSYSGRAMNTEAFF,TRBJ1-1,TRBV6-5,NA,NA
TGCGCCAGCAGCTTCAGAGGGAACACTGAAGCTTTCTTT,CASSFRGNTEAFF,TRBJ1-1,TRBV5-1,NA,NA
TGTGCCAGCAGTCAGGGGGCTAGCAATCAGCCCCAGCATTTT,CASSQGASNQPQHF,TRBJ1-5,TRBV28,TRBD1,once
TGTGCCGTCAGCCGGCCGGAGGGTGGCTATGGCTACACCTTC,CAVSRPEGGYGYTF,TRBJ1-2,TRBV10-3,NA,NA
TGCGCCCGCAGCTTGGGGGGGGTCAATCAGCCCCAGCATTTT,CARSLGGVNQPQHF,TRBJ1-5,TRBV5-1,NA,NA
TGTGCCTGGAGCCGTGACAGCTATGGCTACACCTTC,CAWSRDSYGYTF,TRBJ1-2,TRBV30,NA,NA
TGTGCCAGCAGCCAAGGGACAGGGGGATCCACTGAAGCTTTCTTT,CASSQGTGGSTEAFF,TRBJ1-1,TRBV3-1/TRBV3-2,TRBD1,NA
TGTGCCAGCAGCAAAAAAATGACAGCCACCGGGGAGCTGTTTTTT,CASSKKMTATGELFF,TRBJ2-2,TRBV11-2,NA,few
TGTGCCAGCAGGTATTCTAGGGGCCCCACAGATACGCAGTATTTT,CASRYSRGPTDTQYF,TRBJ2-3,TRBV6-6,NA,NA
TGTGCCAGCACCGGACAAATGAACACTGAAGCTTTCTTT,CASTGQMNTEAFF,TRBJ1-1,TRBV7-9,NA,NA
TGCGCCAGCAGCTCCGGGACATTAGGGATCCAAGTATACAATGAGCAGTTCTTC,CASSSGTLGIQVYNEQFF,TRBJ2-1,TRBV4-1,NA,NA
TGTGCCAGCAGTGGACAGGGGGCAGGACAGCCCCAGCATTTT,CASSGQGAGQPQHF,TRBJ1-5,TRBV6-1,TRBD1,NA
TGCGCCAGCAGCGGCACAGGGTCTGGCACAGATACGCAGTATTTT,CASSGTGSGTDTQYF,TRBJ2-3,TRBV5-1,NA,NA
TGCGCCAGCAGCTTGGGGGGACAGATAGATTCAGCCCTCCACTTT,CASSLGGQIDSALHF,TRBJ1-6,TRBV5-1,TRBD1,NA
TGCGCCAGCAGCGGAGGGGACAGGGGCCACAATGAGCAGTTCTTC,CASSGGDRGHNEQFF,TRBJ2-1,TRBV5-1,TRBD1,once
TGTGCCAGCAGTGAAGCCACAGTCCATTTTAACTATGGCTACACCTTC,CASSEATVHFNYGYTF,TRBJ1-2,TRBV6-1,NA,NA
TGCAGCGTTAGGACAGGGGGAAACACCGGGGAGCTGTTTTTT,CSVRTGGNTGELFF,TRBJ2-2,TRBV29-1,TRBD1,NA
TGTGCCAGCAAGGACGGGACTAGCGGGGGGGGTGAGCAGTTCTTC,CASKDGTSGGGEQFF,TRBJ2-1,TRBV2,TRBD2,once
TGTGCCAGCAGTTTGAGAACCTCCACCGGGGAGCTGTTTTTT,CASSLRTSTGELFF,TRBJ2-2,TRBV27,NA,NA
TGTGCCAGCAAGGGGAAGGCTAATGAAAAACTGTTTTTT,CASKGKANEKLFF,TRBJ1-4,TRBV5-4,NA,NA
TGTGCCAGCAGCTGGAAACAGGGTAACTATGGCTACACCTTC,CASSWKQGNYGYTF,TRBJ1-2,TRBV5-8,NA,NA
TGCGCCAGCAGCCACCCCGGGACAGACCAGGAGCGAAACACCATATATTTT,CASSHPGTDQERNTIYF,TRBJ1-3,TRBV4-1,TRBD1,NA
TGTGCCAGCAGCTCGGGGACAGGGCGAGAGCAGTACTTC,CASSSGTGREQYF,TRBJ2-7,TRBV7-7,TRBD1,NA
TGTGCCAGAAAGGGGTGGGGAATGAACACTGAAGCTTTCTTT,CARKGWGMNTEAFF,TRBJ1-1,TRBV19,NA,NA
TGTGCCAGCAGTGAAGCGCCTAGCGGGGGAAGATGGGAGACCCAGTACTTC,CASSEAPSGGRWETQYF,TRBJ2-5,TRBV2,TRBD2,NA
TGTGCCAGCAGCGTAGGACAGCCTACGCCGAACACTGAAGCTTTCTTT,CASSVGQPTPNTEAFF,TRBJ1-1,TRBV9,NA,NA
TGTGCCAGCTCACTCGACACAAGCTCCTACAATGAGCAGTTCTTC,CASSLDTSSYNEQFF,TRBJ2-1,TRBV18,NA,once
TGCAGCGCCCGATCGACTAGCTCTGCTACGCAGTATTTT,CSARSTSSATQYF,TRBJ2-3,TRBV29-1,TRBD2,once
TGTGCCAGCAGCGTAACGGATCCCGTGGGAGGTTATATAAGGGACACTGAAGCTTTCTTT,CASSVTDPVGGYIRDTEAFF,TRBJ1-1,TRBV9,NA,NA
TGTGCCAGCAGTTCCTACACTAGAGGCTACACCTTC,CASSSYTRGYTF,TRBJ1-2,TRBV6-2/TRBV6-3,NA,NA
TGTGCCAGCAGTACAGGGGGCACCAATCAGCCCCAGCATTTT,CASSTGGTNQPQHF,TRBJ1-5,TRBV28,TRBD1,once
TGTGCCAGCAGAGGGGGATTCCTGCAGCCCCAGCATTTT,CASRGGFLQPQHF,TRBJ1-5,TRBV2,NA,once
TGTGCCAGCATGGTCGTGAGCTCCTACAATGAGCAGTTCTTC,CASMVVSSYNEQFF,TRBJ2-1,TRBV2,NA,NA
TGTGCCAGCACCCCAAGGGACAGGGGAAGGTACAATGAGCAGTTCTTC,CASTPRDRGRYNEQFF,TRBJ2-1,TRBV25-1,TRBD1,NA
TGTGCCAGCAGCTCTGGACAGGGGGCAAAGGAAAAACTGTTTTTT,CASSSGQGAKEKLFF,TRBJ1-4,TRBV7-9,TRBD1,few
TGTGCCACCCGCGATATTGGGGGGGCAAATGAGCAGTTCTTC,CATRDIGGANEQFF,TRBJ2-1,TRBV19,NA,NA
TGTGCCAGTAGTGTGACCCGGGATCAGCCCCAGCATTTT,CASSVTRDQPQHF,TRBJ1-5,TRBV19,NA,NA
TGTGCCAGTGGAGGAGGGCGGGGTACTGAAGCTTTCTTT,CASGGGRGTEAFF,TRBJ1-1,TRBV9,NA,NA
TGTGCCAGCAGCTTAGGGTCTAGCGCTATGTCCCAGTACTTC,CASSLGSSAMSQYF,TRBJ2-5,TRBV7-2,NA,NA
TGTGCCAGCAGTTTATCACAGGGGTTCTACAATGAGCAGTTCTTC,CASSLSQGFYNEQFF,TRBJ2-1,TRBV27,TRBD1,NA
TGTGCCAGCAGCTTAACCAGGGGGAACGGCTACACCTTC,CASSLTRGNGYTF,TRBJ1-2,TRBV7-2,TRBD1,NA
TGTGCCAGCAGTCGAGGCGAAAAACTGTTTTTT,CASSRGEKLFF,TRBJ1-4,TRBV28,NA,NA
TGTGCCAGCAGCCAAGGGCACAGGGCCAATTATGGCTACACCTTC,CASSQGHRANYGYTF,TRBJ1-2,TRBV14,NA,NA
TGTGCCAGCAGCCTCGGGACAACGAACACCGGGGAGCTGTTTTTT,CASSLGTTNTGELFF,TRBJ2-2,TRBV3-1/TRBV3-2,NA,NA
TGTGCCAGCTCAGGGCTTTATGGAGACACCATATATTTT,CASSGLYGDTIYF,TRBJ1-3,TRBV6-5,NA,NA